This T cell receptor beta chain originates from a study of cytomegalovirus exposure and HLA in healthy donors. The PCR was carried out with 60 Vbeta primers and 13 Jbeta primers. This table comes from immunoSEQ multiplex PCR, and its TCRdb copy is limited to in-frame clones, with some not included. The table for this sample gives 93,000 or so clones. Trimming left V 4 bases short and J 4 bases short, with 11 bases between. From germline, CDR1 is SGHNT and CDR2 YYREEE (reference sequence). The CDR3 totals 13 residues. This clonotype was sampled from a man aged 35-49 years in good health and CMV-seronegative. The genes are TRBV5-4 and TRBJ2-5; D may be TRBD1 (6 bases). Sequencing was performed on PBMCs. The CDR3 nucleotides are TGTGCCAGCAGCGCTGTCAGGGGAGAGACCCAGTACTTC. Its translation is CASSAVRGETQYF.